This record looks at one TCR beta chain sequence and its context. Germline V gene data show CDR1 as DFQATT and CDR2 as SNEGSKA (reference sequence). CDR3 length: 14 amino acids. The sample is drawn from a study of CD8 T cells in Susac syndrome. Random hexamers primed reverse transcription of roughly 0.5 to 1 ug RNA. TCRdb reanalysed the immunoSEQ multiplex PCR reads using MiXCR and keeps one entry per CDR3 protein. The repertoire holds 120,000 to 150,000 distinct CDR3 sequences, with roughly 95% as singletons. The chain recombines TRBV20-1 with TRBJ2-1, with TRBD1 matching over 9 bases. Sequenced: CD4+ T cells from PBMCs. The sequence derives from a human donor with multiple sclerosis. The CDR3 protein is CSVPGQGLYNEQFF. CDR3 coding DNA: TGCAGCGTACCGGGACAGGGACTTTACAATGAGCAGTTCTTC.